This TCR beta chain was sequenced in a study of blood T cell repertoires in COVID-19. In the study overall: PBMCs, B-cell-depleted T cells, or T cells were the source of the cDNA or gDNA that made up the material.

The V gene's germline CDR1 is MRHNA and CDR2 SNTAGT. The V segment lost 0 bases and the J segment 4 bases; nucleotides outside the gene matches: 1. The CDR3 consists of 16 residues. Source study methods: The authors estimated nucleated cell counts from reference gene primer amplification. Generated by immunoSEQ multiplex PCR, the TCRdb table keeps only in-frame clones and is missing some. That table supplies the V and J calls and clone size; D and trimming were determined from the DNA. The data hold fewer than 300,000 clones, with approximately 82% observed a single time. This sequence originates from a woman under 30 with acute or convalescent COVID-19. This sequence joins TRBV6-4 and TRBJ2-1; 12 positions match TRBD2. Sequencing input: peripheral blood. CDR3 bases: TGTGCCAGCAGTGACTCAGGACTAGCGGGGTACAATGAGCAGTTCTTC. Translating it yields CASSDSGLAGYNEQFF.